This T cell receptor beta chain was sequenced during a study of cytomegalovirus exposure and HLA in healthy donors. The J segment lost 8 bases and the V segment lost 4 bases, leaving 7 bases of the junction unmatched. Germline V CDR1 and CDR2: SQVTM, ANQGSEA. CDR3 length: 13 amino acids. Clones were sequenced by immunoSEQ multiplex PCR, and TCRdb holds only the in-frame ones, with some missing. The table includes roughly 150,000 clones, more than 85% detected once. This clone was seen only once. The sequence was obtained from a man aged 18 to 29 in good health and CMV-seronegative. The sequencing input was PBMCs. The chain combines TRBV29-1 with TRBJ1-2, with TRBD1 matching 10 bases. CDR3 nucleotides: TGCAGCGTTGGACAGGGGGCCCTTGTAGGCTACACCTTC. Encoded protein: CSVGQGALVGYTF. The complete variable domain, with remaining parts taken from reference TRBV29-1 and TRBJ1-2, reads SAVISQKPSRDICQRGTSLTIQCQVDSQVTMMFWYRQQPGQSLTLIATANQGSEATYESGFVIDKFPISRPNLTFSTLTVSNMSPEDSSIYLCSVGQGALVGYTFGSGTRLTVV.